What follows are 20 T cell receptor beta chains derived from one specimen sequenced in a study of vaccination effects on CD4 cells after COVID-19. Generated by immunoSEQ multiplex PCR, the TCRdb table keeps only in-frame clones and is missing some. The sample includes under 35,000 clones, over 55% of them seen just once. Antigen-specific CD4+ T cells were expanded (with viral peptide pools) by the ViraFEST assay ahead of sequencing. Culture lasted about ten days before CD4+ T cell isolation. Participants received two doses of either the BNT162b2 or mRNA-1273 vaccine. Their cognate antigens are unknown. The starting material was CD4+ T cells from PBMCs cultured with HCoV-NL63 spike peptides, obtained after COVID-19 vaccination. All receptors come from a human donor who received a COVID-19 vaccine.

The V and J genes are TRBV28 and TRBJ1-2; 11 nucleotides match TRBD1. The CDR3 length is 14 residues. With 4 bases clipped from V and 7 bases from J, the junction kept 5 bases outside the gene matches. The germline gives CDR1 MDHEN, CDR2 SYDVKM. In nucleotides, the CDR3 is TGTGCCAGCAGTTCGACCGGACAGGGGGCTGGCTACACCTTC. Translation: CASSSTGQGAGYTF.

This clone was detected a few times. The chain couples TRBV19 to TRBJ2-3, with D possibly matching TRBD2 (5 bases). The CDR3 is made up of 15 amino acids. Trimming pared 6 bases from V and 1 base from J, leaving 14 bases between. Germline lookup yields CDR1 LNHDA and CDR2 SQIVND (reference sequence). The CDR3, as DNA: TGTGCCAGTAGCGAGTTGGCGGGTGGCACAGATACGCAGTATTTT. Translating it yields CASSELAGGTDTQYF.

This clone has a handful of counts. The chain uses TRBV29-1 and TRBJ1-2, with D possibly TRBD1 on 6 matching bases. V lost 3 bases to trimming and J lost 4 bases, with 9 bases between them. This CDR3 is 12 amino acids long. CDR1 is SQVTM and CDR2 is ANQGSEA in the germline V gene. The CDR3 protein is CSVDRGGYGYTF. CDR3 coding DNA: TGCAGCGTTGATAGGGGGGGCTATGGCTACACCTTC.

The chain joins TRBV19 to TRBJ2-5; 7 positions agree with TRBD2. The CDR3 is made up of 18 amino acids. Germline V gene sequence: CDR1 LNHDA, CDR2 SQIVND (reference sequence). Trimming took 1 base from V and 1 from J; bases not matched to a gene: 12. The CDR3 DNA sequence: TGTGCCAGTAGTATAGCTTGGTCGGCTAGCGGAGCCCAAGAGACCCAGTACTTC. Protein: CASSIAWSASGAQETQYF.

The chain couples TRBV2 to TRBJ2-1, with D uncertain. Germline V gene lookup returns CDR1 SNHLY and CDR2 FYNNEI. There are 13 residues in the CDR3. V dropped 5 bases and J dropped 4 bases, with 9 bases sitting between them. CDR3 amino acids: CASSPSEYNEQFF. In DNA, the CDR3 is TGTGCCAGCAGTCCTAGTGAATACAATGAGCAGTTCTTC.

This clone was picked up a small number of times. V is TRBV7-2 and J is TRBJ2-3; the D is unclear. The CDR3 sequence is 15 residues long. Germline V gene sequence: CDR1 SGHTA, CDR2 FQGNSA. Trimming left V 4 bases short and J 2 bases short, with 13 bases between. Here the CDR3 reads CASSSQAAHTDTQYF. The CDR3 coding sequence is TGTGCCAGCAGCTCCCAAGCCGCACACACAGATACGCAGTATTTT.

The CDR3 spells CASSPVARLRGNEQFF. CDR3 bases: TGTGCCAGCTCACCCGTCGCGAGGCTTAGGGGCAATGAGCAGTTCTTC. The chain employs TRBV18 and TRBJ2-1; perhaps TRBD1 as D (5 bases). This CDR3 is built from 16 residues. V dropped 3 bases and J dropped 6 bases, with 18 bases sitting between them. Germline-derived CDR1 and CDR2 are KGHSH and LQKENI.

This clone has more than one count but fewer than ten. The chain is built from TRBV29-1 and TRBJ1-1; 7 bases agree with TRBD1. Germline CDR1 reads SQVTM; CDR2 reads ANQGSEA. V lost 7 bases and J lost 5; bases outside the gene matches: 10. This CDR3 is 13 amino acids long. CDR3 sequence: CSAKMEQGTEAFF. CDR3 bases: TGCAGCGCAAAAATGGAACAGGGGACTGAAGCTTTCTTT.

The chain combines TRBV10-3 with TRBJ2-2; TRBD2 is a possible D gene (7 bases). V lost 4 bases, J lost 3 bases, and 18 bases lay in between. The CDR3 is 17 amino acids. From germline, CDR1 is ENHRY and CDR2 SYGVKD. CDR3 in DNA: TGTGCCATCAGTGGAGGGGGACGCGGGAGTGACACCGGGGAGCTGTTTTTT. Its protein product is CAISGGGRGSDTGELFF.

The rearrangement links TRBV29-1 to TRBJ2-2; D remains ambiguous. V was cut by 6 bases and J by 3 bases, with 11 bases left in between. The CDR3 has 13 amino acids. The germline CDR1 and CDR2 sequences are SQVTM and ANQGSEA. This CDR3 reads CSVGQTYTGELFF. The CDR3, as DNA: TGCAGCGTAGGGCAGACCTACACCGGGGAGCTGTTTTTT.

The V call is TRBV15, the J call TRBJ2-3, with TRBD1 matching over 7 bases. In germline, CDR1 is LNHNV, CDR2 YYDKDF (reference sequence). V shed 1 base and J 3 bases; nucleotides not matched to a gene: 1. The CDR3 consists of 14 residues. CDR3 protein: CATSRGRGTDTQYF. The CDR3 DNA sequence: TGTGCCACCAGCAGAGGCAGGGGGACAGATACGCAGTATTTT.

Here the CDR3 DNA reads TGCGCCAGCAGCTCAGGGGGTTCTAACTATGGCTACACCTTC. Translation: CASSSGGSNYGYTF. This rearrangement joins TRBV5-1 to TRBJ1-2; 7 nucleotides match TRBD1. The germline CDR1 and CDR2 sequences are SGHRS and YFSETQ. The ends lost 3 bases at V and 0 bases at J; junction bases unmatched: 2. The CDR3 contains 14 residues.

This clone has only one observation. J is TRBJ2-7 and V is TRBV5-4; maybe TRBD1 (6 bases). Germline-derived CDR1 and CDR2 are SGHNT and YYREEE (reference sequence). Trimming took 4 bases from V and 2 from J, leaving 16 bases between them. The CDR3 has 15 residues. The CDR3 reads CASSSPGTKTYEQYF. The CDR3 DNA follows: TGTGCCAGCAGCAGTCCCGGGACAAAGACCTACGAGCAGTACTTC.

The chain is built from TRBV6-6 and TRBJ1-3; D gene unclear. From germline, CDR1 is MNHNY and CDR2 SVGAGI (reference sequence). V was trimmed by 1 base and J by 0 bases, leaving 10 bases between them. The CDR3 length is 16 residues. CDR3 DNA: TGTGCCAGCAGTTACTGGGCCCTAACCTCTGGAAACACCATATATTTT. Protein product: CASSYWALTSGNTIYF.

The chain joins TRBV9 to TRBJ2-2; D may be TRBD2 (5 bases). CDR1 SGDLS and CDR2 YYNGEE come from the germline V gene. Deletions cut 3 bases from V and 6 bases from J, with 9 bases between. This CDR3 has 13 residues. This CDR3 is CASSALAPGELFF. CDR3 coding DNA: TGTGCCAGCAGCGCCCTAGCCCCCGGGGAGCTGTTTTTT.

This chain joins TRBV2 and TRBJ1-6; D not certain. Trimming removed 6 bases at V and 14 bases at J, with 14 bases between. Germline V CDR1 and CDR2: SNHLY, FYNNEI. This CDR3 is 12 amino acids long. The CDR3, as DNA: TGTGCCAGCAGCGGCCCCGTTGCCACCCTCCACTTT. It specifies CASSGPVATLHF.

The chain links TRBV5-1 to TRBJ2-1; the match to TRBD2 covers 10 bases. The CDR3 is made up of 15 amino acids. Germline-derived CDR1 and CDR2 are SGHRS and YFSETQ. V lost 4 bases and J lost 3; bases outside the gene matches: 4. For the CDR3, the DNA is TGCGCCAGCAGCCCTAGCGGGAGCGACTACAATGAGCAGTTCTTC. Residues: CASSPSGSDYNEQFF.

This chain links TRBV29-1 with TRBJ1-1; D may be TRBD1 (6 bases). Trimming shortened V by 4 bases and J by 3 bases, and 24 bases separated the two germline ends. CDR3 length: 17 amino acids. The V gene's germline CDR1 is SQVTM and CDR2 ANQGSEA. CDR3 bases: TGCAGCGTTGCTACAGGGCGTGAGTTTTTTGGTGACACTGAAGCTTTCTTT. It codes for CSVATGREFFGDTEAFF.

The rearrangement joins TRBV19 to TRBJ1-6, with D unresolved. The V end lost 7 bases, the J end lost 0 bases, and 7 bases lay between the germline ends. Germline V gene sequence: CDR1 LNHDA, CDR2 SQIVND (reference sequence). The CDR3 loop spans 14 amino acids. The CDR3 sequence: CASTTSSYNSPLHF. CDR3 in DNA: TGTGCCAGTACTACAAGCTCCTATAATTCACCCCTCCACTTT.

This clone rates as medium-sized. The chain links TRBV11-3 to TRBJ2-1; 7 bases match TRBD2. The trim removed 0 bases at V and 2 bases at J, leaving 10 bases unmatched. CDR3 length equals 18 residues. Germline CDR1 and CDR2: SGHNT and YENEEA. CDR3 DNA: TGTGCCAGCAGCTTAGATCAGGGCGGGAGCGGGACCTACAATGAGCAGTTCTTC. Encoded protein: CASSLDQGGSGTYNEQFF.